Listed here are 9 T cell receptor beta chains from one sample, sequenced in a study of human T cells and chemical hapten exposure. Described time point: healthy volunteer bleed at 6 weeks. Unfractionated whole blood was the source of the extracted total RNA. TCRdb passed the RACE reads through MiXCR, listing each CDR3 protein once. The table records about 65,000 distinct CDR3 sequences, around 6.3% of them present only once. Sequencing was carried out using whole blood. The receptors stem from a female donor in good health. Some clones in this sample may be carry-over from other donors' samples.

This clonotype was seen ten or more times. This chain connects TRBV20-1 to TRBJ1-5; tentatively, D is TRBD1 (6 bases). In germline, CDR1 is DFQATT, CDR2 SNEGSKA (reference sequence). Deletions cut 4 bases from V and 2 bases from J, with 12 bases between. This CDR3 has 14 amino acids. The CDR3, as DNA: TGCAGTGCTATTCTGGGGGCTGGCAATCAGCCCCAGCATTTT. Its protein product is CSAILGAGNQPQHF.

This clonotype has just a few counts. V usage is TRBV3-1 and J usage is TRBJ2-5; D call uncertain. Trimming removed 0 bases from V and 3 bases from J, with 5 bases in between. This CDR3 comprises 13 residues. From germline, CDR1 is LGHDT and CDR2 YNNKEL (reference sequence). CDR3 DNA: TGTGCCAGCAGCCAAGAGATAGAAGAGACCCAGTACTTC. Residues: CASSQEIEETQYF.

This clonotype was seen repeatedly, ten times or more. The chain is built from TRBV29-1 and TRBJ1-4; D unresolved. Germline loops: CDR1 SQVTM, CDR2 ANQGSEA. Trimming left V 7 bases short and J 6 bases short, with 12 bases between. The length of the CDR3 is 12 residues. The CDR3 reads CSASGSDEKLFF. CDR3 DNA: TGCAGCGCCTCGGGTAGCGATGAAAAACTGTTTTTT.

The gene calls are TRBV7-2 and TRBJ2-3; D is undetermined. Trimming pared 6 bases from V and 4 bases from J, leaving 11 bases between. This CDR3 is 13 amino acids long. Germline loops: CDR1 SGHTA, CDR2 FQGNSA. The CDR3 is CASRPDPADTQYF. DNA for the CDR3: TGTGCCAGCAGACCAGACCCAGCAGATACGCAGTATTTT.

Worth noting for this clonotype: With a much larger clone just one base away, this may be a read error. CDR3 in DNA: TGCGCCAGCAGCCGAGGGCCTAGCGGAACAAGGGCAGATACGCAGTATTTT. It codes for CASSRGPSGTRADTQYF. The rearrangement joins TRBV5-1 to TRBJ2-3; 7 nucleotides agree with TRBD2. Germline V gene lookup returns CDR1 SGHRS and CDR2 YFSETQ. The junction had 15 bases not matched to a gene; V was cut back by 4 bases and J by 4 bases. This CDR3 comprises 17 residues.

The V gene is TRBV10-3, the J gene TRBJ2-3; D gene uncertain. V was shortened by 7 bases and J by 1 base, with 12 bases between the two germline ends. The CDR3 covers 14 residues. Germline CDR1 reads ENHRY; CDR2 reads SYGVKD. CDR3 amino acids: CAITVSLRTDTQYF. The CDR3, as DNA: TGTGCCATCACAGTGTCTTTGCGCACAGATACGCAGTATTTT.

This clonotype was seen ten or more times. The chain's CDR3 is CASSMDRRAYEQYF. The CDR3 DNA reads as TGCGCCAGCAGCATGGACCGGAGGGCCTACGAGCAGTACTTC. The chain employs TRBV5-1 and TRBJ2-7, with D perhaps TRBD2 (6 bases). Germline CDR1 SGHRS, CDR2 YFSETQ. This CDR3 region has 14 residues. V was clipped by 4 bases and J by 2 bases, with 13 bases between them.

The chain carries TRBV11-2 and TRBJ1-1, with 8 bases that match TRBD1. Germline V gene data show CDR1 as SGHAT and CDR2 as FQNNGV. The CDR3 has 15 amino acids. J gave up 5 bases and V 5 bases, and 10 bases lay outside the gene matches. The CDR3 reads CASSPTGQGLTEAFF. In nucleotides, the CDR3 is TGTGCCAGCAGCCCGACCGGACAGGGTTTAACTGAAGCTTTCTTT.

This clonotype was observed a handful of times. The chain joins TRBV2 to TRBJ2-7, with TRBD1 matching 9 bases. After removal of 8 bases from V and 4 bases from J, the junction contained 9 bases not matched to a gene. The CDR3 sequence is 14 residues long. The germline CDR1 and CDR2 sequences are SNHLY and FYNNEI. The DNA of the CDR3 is TGTGCCAGCCGCGGCGGGACAGGGTTTTACGAGCAGTACTTC. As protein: CASRGGTGFYEQYF.